A single sample is the source of the 18 T cell receptor beta chains below, sequenced in a study of TIL therapy for anti-PD-1-resistant metastatic lung cancer. Time point noted: pre-treatment sample, taken before nivolumab and TIL therapy. Sequencing used immunoSEQ v3. The table came from immunoSEQ multiplex PCR; TCRdb's copy has only in-frame clones and leaves some out. The sample contains 12,000 or so clones, more than 75% of which appear only once. Source: blood, taken at baseline. Every receptor here comes from a person between 25 and 80 years old with non-small cell lung cancer.

The chain employs TRBV29-1 and TRBJ2-7; no clear D gene. Germline V gives CDR1 SQVTM, CDR2 ANQGSEA. The length of the CDR3 is 12 residues. V lost 4 bases to trimming and J lost 6 bases, with 13 bases between them. The CDR3 DNA is TGCAGCGTTGGGGTCGGAAGGGTCGAGCAGTACTTC. Translated, it gives CSVGVGRVEQYF.

The gene calls are TRBV7-7 and TRBJ2-7, with D possibly being TRBD1 (6 bases). The CDR3 is made up of 15 amino acids. V gave up 1 base and J gave up 0 bases, with 10 bases separating them. CDR1 is SSHAT and CDR2 is FNYEAQ in the germline V gene (reference sequence). CDR3 coding DNA: TGTGCCAGCAGCTTAGGAACAGGGATCTCCTACGAGCAGTACTTC. Amino acids: CASSLGTGISYEQYF.

V is TRBV11-3 and J is TRBJ2-1; 10 bases agree with TRBD2. J lost 4 bases, V lost 5 bases, and 2 bases had no gene match. The CDR3 has 14 amino acids. In germline, CDR1 is SGHNT, CDR2 YENEEA. CDR3 sequence (DNA): TGTGCCAGCAGCCTAGCGGGAGTTTACAATGAGCAGTTCTTC. Protein: CASSLAGVYNEQFF.

This clone was seen once. The chain couples TRBV9 to TRBJ1-1; 7 bases are shared with TRBD1. Unmatched junction bases numbered 1, after V lost 0 bases and J lost 8 bases. The CDR3 extends over 12 amino acids. The germline V gene has CDR1 SGDLS and CDR2 YYNGEE. The CDR3 spells CASSVEGGEAFF. The CDR3 coding sequence is TGTGCCAGCAGCGTAGAAGGGGGCGAAGCTTTCTTT.

The chain uses TRBV27 and TRBJ1-1; a possible D gene is TRBD1 (6 bases). Germline loops: CDR1 MNHEY, CDR2 SMNVEV (reference sequence). CDR3 length: 15 residues. V lost 5 bases and J 3 bases, leaving 16 bases between the germline ends. The CDR3 bases are TGTGCCAGCAGTCCAGATACGAACAGGGACACTGAAGCTTTCTTT. Its translation: CASSPDTNRDTEAFF.

This chain links TRBV7-3 with TRBJ2-1, with 8 positions matching TRBD2. The CDR3 is 15 residues long. Trimming removed 2 bases from V and 3 bases from J; junction bases left unmatched: 3. CDR1 and CDR2 (germline): SGHTA, FQGTGA. CDR3 nucleotides: TGTGCCAGCAGCTTAGCGACTAGCGTCTACAATGAGCAGTTCTTC. Translated, it gives CASSLATSVYNEQFF. The complete variable domain, with remaining parts taken from reference TRBV7-3 and TRBJ2-1, reads GAGVSQTPSNKVTEKGKYVELRCDPISGHTALYWYRQSLGQGPEFLIYFQGTGAADDSGLPNDRFFAVRPEGSVSTLKIQRTERGDSAVYLCASSLATSVYNEQFFGPGTRLTVL.

V usage is TRBV10-3 and J usage is TRBJ1-4, with D unclear. The CDR3 contains 15 residues. The V end was cut by 3 bases, the J end by 0 bases, with 8 bases between. The germline gives CDR1 ENHRY, CDR2 SYGVKD. This chain's CDR3 is CAISEGSATNEKLFF. CDR3 nucleotide sequence: TGTGCCATCAGTGAAGGGTCAGCAACTAATGAAAAACTGTTTTTT.

This clone showed up just once. The chain joins TRBV7-9 to TRBJ2-7, with unresolved D. The CDR3 extends over 14 amino acids. V lost 5 bases to trimming and J lost 3 bases, with 14 bases between them. CDR1 and CDR2 from the germline V gene are SEHNR and FQNEAQ (reference sequence). The DNA for the CDR3 is TGTGCCAGCAGCCCCCCGGGCCGTAGCTACGAGCAGTACTTC. This codes for CASSPPGRSYEQYF.

The chain carries TRBV19 and TRBJ2-1; no definite D call. The CDR3 loop spans 13 amino acids. V lost 6 bases, J lost 9 bases, and 15 bases lay in between. CDR1 is LNHDA, CDR2 SQIVND, per germline (reference sequence). CDR3 amino acids: CASRDVIMVEQFF. The CDR3 nucleotides are TGTGCCAGTAGGGACGTTATCATGGTTGAGCAGTTCTTC.

The chain couples TRBV19 to TRBJ2-7; TRBD1 matches 7 bases. Losses at the gene ends were 4 bases for V and 5 bases for J; bases not matched to a gene: 11. The length of the CDR3 is 15 residues. The germline V gene has CDR1 LNHDA and CDR2 SQIVND (reference sequence). Written as DNA, the CDR3 is TGTGCCAGTAGTACGACGAACCGACAGGGAGACGAGCAGTACTTC. Translated, it gives CASSTTNRQGDEQYF.

This chain links TRBV6-4 with TRBJ2-3; no clear D. The CDR3 totals 13 residues. Trimming left V 6 bases short and J 2 bases short, with 9 bases between. Germline V CDR1 and CDR2: MRHNA, SNTAGT. The CDR3 sequence is CASSSQPTDTQYF. The CDR3 coding sequence is TGTGCCAGCAGCTCCCAGCCCACAGATACGCAGTATTTT.

This clone was observed once. This chain joins TRBV19 and TRBJ2-3; D is ambiguous. This CDR3 region has 14 residues. Germline CDR1 is LNHDA and CDR2 is SQIVND (reference sequence). V was trimmed by 4 bases and J by 2 bases, leaving 10 bases between them. The CDR3 region is CASSKDHPTDTQYF. Here the CDR3 DNA reads TGTGCCAGTAGTAAAGATCACCCCACAGATACGCAGTATTTT.

This clone was counted a few times. The chain links TRBV5-1 to TRBJ2-2; D call uncertain. Trimming pared 0 bases from V and 4 bases from J, leaving 4 bases between. The V gene's germline CDR1 is SGHRS and CDR2 YFSETQ. The CDR3 loop spans 13 amino acids. The CDR3 is CASSLASTGELFF. The CDR3 DNA sequence: TGCGCCAGCAGCTTGGCTAGCACCGGGGAGCTGTTTTTT.

The chain is built from TRBV6-1 and TRBJ2-3; 8 bases map to TRBD1. Germline V lookup: CDR1 MNHNS, CDR2 SASEGT. Germline trimming cut 0 bases from V and 5 bases from J; bases unmatched to any gene: 4. The CDR3 runs to 15 residues. Here the CDR3 reads CASSEATGGVDTQYF. CDR3 nucleotide sequence: TGTGCCAGCAGTGAAGCAACAGGGGGTGTAGATACGCAGTATTTT.

V gene TRBV7-2 combines with J gene TRBJ2-7; 8 bases agree with TRBD2. The germline gives CDR1 SGHTA, CDR2 FQGNSA. Germline trimming cut 6 bases from V and 3 bases from J; bases unmatched to any gene: 10. The CDR3 sequence is 15 residues long. DNA of the CDR3: TGTGCCAGCAGTTCCGGAGGGGGACTAGTCTACGAGCAGTACTTC. Amino acids: CASSSGGGLVYEQYF.

The rearrangement links TRBV7-9 to TRBJ2-7; D is possibly TRBD1 (5 bases). V shed 0 bases and J shed 5 bases, with 8 bases lying between them. The CDR3 has 13 amino acids. Looked up from germline, CDR1 is SEHNR and CDR2 is FQNEAQ (reference sequence). The chain's CDR3 is CASSLAGADEQYF. CDR3 DNA sequence: TGTGCCAGCAGCTTAGCAGGGGCTGACGAGCAGTACTTC.

The V call is TRBV5-1, the J call TRBJ1-4, with a weak D call TRBD1 (6 bases). Germline V gives CDR1 SGHRS, CDR2 YFSETQ. CDR3 length: 14 residues. The V gene lost 0 bases and the J gene lost 4 bases, with 7 bases spanning the gap. In nucleotides, the CDR3 is TGCGCCAGCAGCTTGGACAGGGTTAATGAAAAACTGTTTTTT. This sequence encodes CASSLDRVNEKLFF.

The chain recombines TRBV5-4 with TRBJ1-1, with D possibly being TRBD1 (5 bases). V was pared by 4 bases and J by 1 base, with 20 bases between. CDR1 and CDR2 (germline): SGHNT, YYREEE (reference sequence). The CDR3 is 17 residues long. DNA for the CDR3: TGTGCCAGCAGCCCCCATGGGGGGAGTACATCGAACACTGAAGCTTTCTTT. Its translation is CASSPHGGSTSNTEAFF.